These 9 T cell receptor beta chains originate from one sample sequenced in a study of cytomegalovirus exposure and HLA in healthy donors. The PCR contained 60 Vbeta and 13 Jbeta primers. Here immunoSEQ multiplex PCR was the method, and the copy in TCRdb shows in-frame clones only, minus some. The sample contains approximately 92,000 clones, approximately 70% of which appear only once. Sequencing used PBMCs. The receptors come from a man between 60 and 75 years old in good health and CMV-seronegative.

V and J are TRBV27 and TRBJ2-7; TRBD2 aligns across 7 bases. The CDR3 loop spans 13 amino acids. Germline CDR1 reads MNHEY; CDR2 reads SMNVEV (reference sequence). Trimming took 3 bases from V and 2 from J; bases not matched to a gene: 1. CDR3 nucleotide sequence: TGTGCCAGCAGTTTCGGACTAGCCTACGAGCAGTACTTC. This codes for CASSFGLAYEQYF.

The V gene is TRBV28, the J gene TRBJ1-4, with 8 nucleotides matching TRBD1. The V gene end was trimmed by 6 bases and the J gene end by 5 bases; junction bases not matched to a gene: 2. The CDR3 totals 13 residues. From germline, CDR1 is MDHEN and CDR2 SYDVKM. In nucleotides, the CDR3 is TGTGCCAGCAGAAGACAGGGGAATGAAAAACTGTTTTTT. It specifies CASRRQGNEKLFF.

V and J are TRBV15 and TRBJ2-7, with TRBD2 matching over 7 bases. CDR1 is LNHNV and CDR2 is YYDKDF in the germline V gene (reference sequence). This CDR3 is built from 16 residues. V dropped 3 bases and J dropped 0; count of bases not matched to a gene: 8. The CDR3 DNA reads TGTGCCACCAGCAGGGATACTAGCGTGAGCTCCTACGAGCAGTACTTC. It encodes CATSRDTSVSSYEQYF.

The J gene is TRBJ2-7, the V gene TRBV10-3; 7 nucleotides match TRBD1. J was trimmed by 13 bases and V by 3 bases; bases with no gene match: 12. Germline V gene data show CDR1 as ENHRY and CDR2 as SYGVKD. CDR3 length: 13 amino acids. The CDR3 bases are TGTGCCATCAGTGAAGGGGACAGCCCCTGGCACTACTTC. Amino acids: CAISEGDSPWHYF.

The chain uses TRBV7-2 and TRBJ2-3, with TRBD2 matching 11 bases. Germline assignment: CDR1 SGHTA and CDR2 FQGNSA. This CDR3 is 15 amino acids long. Trimming cost V 0 bases and J 8 bases; bases outside gene matches: 4. The CDR3 coding sequence is TGTGCCAGCAGCTTAGCTAGCGGGGGGGCCGGTACGCAGTATTTT. It specifies CASSLASGGAGTQYF.

This clone was recorded a few times. The chain links TRBV6-6 to TRBJ2-7; 11 bases map to TRBD1. The CDR3 runs 15 residues. V lost 4 bases to trimming and J lost 6 bases; unmatched junction nucleotides: 8. Germline assignment: CDR1 MNHNY and CDR2 SVGAGI (reference sequence). For the CDR3, the DNA is TGTGCCAGCAGTTCTCCCCAGGACAGGGGGCCCGAGCAGTACTTC. As protein: CASSSPQDRGPEQYF.

This sequence joins TRBV29-1 and TRBJ2-4; D might be TRBD1 (6 bases). V was clipped by 4 bases and J by 4 bases, with 17 bases between them. CDR3 length: 15 amino acids. CDR1 is SQVTM and CDR2 is ANQGSEA in the germline V gene. CDR3 amino acids: CSVVCGDTLKNIQYF. DNA of the CDR3: TGCAGCGTTGTCTGTGGGGACACACTTAAAAACATTCAGTACTTC.

The V and J genes are TRBV5-1 and TRBJ2-1, with D possibly being TRBD2 (5 bases). The CDR3 sequence is 16 residues long. Germline V lookup: CDR1 SGHRS, CDR2 YFSETQ. V lost 4 bases and J lost 5, with 19 bases in between. CDR3 sequence: CASSAANPGFNNEQFF. The CDR3 bases are TGCGCCAGCAGCGCCGCTAACCCGGGGTTCAACAATGAGCAGTTCTTC.

The CDR3 here is CASSLQGIGTEAFF. CDR3 nucleotide sequence: TGTGCCAGCAGTTTACAGGGTATAGGCACTGAAGCTTTCTTT. The V gene is TRBV27, the J gene TRBJ1-1; a possible D gene is TRBD1 (5 bases). Germline CDR1 MNHEY, CDR2 SMNVEV (reference sequence). V lost 2 bases to trimming and J lost 4 bases, with 11 bases between them. This CDR3 has 14 amino acids.